These T cell receptor beta chains were read from a single sample in a study of blood T cell repertoires in COVID-19. Profiling relied on immunoSEQ multiplex PCR, and the TCRdb table lists in-frame clones only, not all of them. The table has tens of thousands of clones, 80% to 90% seen once. The specimen sequenced was peripheral blood. These receptors were obtained from a man aged 40-49 years with COVID-19, enrolled during active disease. The CDR3 runs from the conserved cysteine through the conserved F or W. D genes are given only for firm matches. The size entry is marked missing in some rows and otherwise reads once, few, many or a size class.

>TRBJ2-5|TRBV27|-|-
CASSPQGSRGQETQYF
TGTGCCAGCAGTCCCCAAGGAAGCCGGGGCCAAGAGACCCAGTACTTC
>TRBJ2-5|TRBV29-1|-|TRBD1
CSVAGTVQETQYF
TGCAGCGTTGCTGGGACAGTGCAAGAGACCCAGTACTTC
>TRBJ1-3|TRBV2|-|-
CASAGGLSSGNTIYF
TGTGCCAGCGCGGGGGGGCTGAGCTCTGGAAACACCATATATTTT
>TRBJ2-2|TRBV2|-|-
CASSEVQKTGELFF
TGTGCCAGCAGTGAAGTACAAAAGACCGGGGAGCTGTTTTTT
>TRBJ1-1|TRBV6-9|-|-
CASSYYTGSEAFF
TGTGCCAGCAGTTACTATACAGGGTCTGAAGCTTTCTTT
>TRBJ1-1|TRBV10-3|-|-
CAISLGGKDTEAFF
TGTGCCATCAGTTTGGGAGGGAAGGACACTGAAGCTTTCTTT
>TRBJ2-2|TRBV2|-|TRBD1
CASNRGDTGELFF
TGTGCCAGCAACAGGGGAGACACCGGGGAGCTGTTTTTT
>TRBJ1-2|TRBV29-1|-|-
CSDRRGLYYGYTF
TGCAGCGACCGAAGGGGGTTGTACTATGGCTACACCTTC
>TRBJ2-1|TRBV24-1|-|TRBD2
CATSDSLGLVGEQFF
TGTGCCACCAGTGATTCCCTAGGACTAGTCGGGGAGCAGTTCTTC
>TRBJ2-2|TRBV10-1|-|-
CASRGDTGELFF
TGCGCCAGCAGGGGCGACACCGGGGAGCTGTTTTTT
>TRBJ2-7|TRBV28|-|TRBD1
CASSLPGQGSYEQYF
TGTGCCAGCAGTTTGCCGGGACAGGGGTCCTACGAGCAGTACTTC
>TRBJ2-7|TRBV5-6|-|TRBD1
CASSFGTGEQYF
TGTGCCAGCAGCTTTGGGACAGGGGAGCAGTACTTC
>TRBJ1-2|TRBV6-5|-|TRBD1
CASSETGVVNYGYTF
TGTGCCAGCAGCGAGACAGGGGTCGTTAACTATGGCTACACCTTC
>TRBJ1-2|TRBV3-1/TRBV3-2|-|TRBD1
CASSQEVGMTGGNGYTF
TGTGCCAGCAGCCAAGAAGTCGGAATGACAGGGGGTAATGGCTACACCTTC
>TRBJ2-2|TRBV5-5|-|TRBD1
CASSTGTANTGELFF
TGTGCCAGCAGTACCGGGACAGCGAACACCGGGGAGCTGTTTTTT
>TRBJ2-7|TRBV5-1|-|TRBD1
CASSLAGQGALYEQYF
TGCGCCAGCAGCTTGGCCGGACAGGGGGCCCTCTACGAGCAGTACTTC
>TRBJ2-2|TRBV2|-|TRBD1
CASGDSPANTGELFF
TGTGCCAGCGGGGACAGTCCCGCGAACACCGGGGAGCTGTTTTTT
>TRBJ1-1|TRBV28|-|-
CASTVENTEAFF
TGTGCCAGCACGGTCGAGAACACTGAAGCTTTCTTT
>TRBJ2-3|TRBV10-3|-|TRBD2
CAISPGLASRSGAQYF
TGTGCCATCAGTCCGGGACTAGCTTCTCGGTCGGGTGCGCAGTATTTT
>TRBJ1-2|TRBV5-1|once|TRBD1
CASSADRPYGYTF
TGCGCCAGCAGCGCGGACAGGCCTTATGGCTACACCTTC
>TRBJ2-3|TRBV21-1|-|-
CASSRSGEGTDTQYF
TGTGCCAGCAGCAGAAGCGGGGAGGGCACAGATACGCAGTATTTT
>TRBJ1-1|TRBV5-1|-|TRBD1
CASSIRTGANTEAFF
TGCGCCAGCAGCATCCGGACAGGAGCGAACACTGAAGCTTTCTTT
>TRBJ2-5|TRBV5-1|-|TRBD2
CASSAGLAGGQETQYF
TGCGCCAGCAGCGCGGGACTAGCGGGAGGGCAAGAGACCCAGTACTTC
>TRBJ2-7|TRBV5-6|-|TRBD2
CASSPGLAGGFEQYF
TGTGCCAGCAGCCCCGGACTAGCGGGAGGGTTCGAGCAGTACTTC
>TRBJ2-7|TRBV27|-|TRBD2
CASSWGGGRRVYEQYF
TGTGCCAGCAGTTGGGGCGGGGGGCGCCGGGTCTACGAGCAGTACTTC
>TRBJ2-1|TRBV7-9|-|TRBD2
CASSRKGVAGVYEQFF
TGTGCCAGCAGCCGGAAAGGAGTAGCGGGAGTCTATGAGCAGTTCTTC